These 29 T cell receptor beta chains originate from one sample sequenced in a study of T cells in Graves' hyperthyroidism and ophthalmopathy. Amplification of TCR beta CDR3 regions used RNA as the template. Carried out on the TCR CDR3, a first-round RT-PCR used the HTBI primer set. In TCRdb, the multiplex PCR reads were re-called with MiXCR into one record per CDR3 protein. The table shows hundreds of thousands of distinct CDR3 sequences, with approximately 36% occurring only once. Sample: blood. These receptors were obtained from a woman aged 40-49 years with Graves' hyperthyroidism.

The rearrangement links TRBV28 to TRBJ1-1; D is unresolved. There are 12 residues in the CDR3. CDR1 MDHEN and CDR2 SYDVKM come from the germline V gene. V lost 6 bases and J lost 0, with 5 bases in between. The CDR3 loop is CASRTMNTEAFF. CDR3 DNA sequence: TGTGCCAGCAGAACAATGAACACTGAAGCTTTCTTT.

This clonotype has a handful of counts. This chain links TRBV7-2 with TRBJ1-5; D ambiguous. The germline V and J ends were trimmed by 5 bases and 5 bases, with 13 bases remaining between them. Germline V gives CDR1 SGHTA, CDR2 FQGNSA. CDR3 size: 14 residues. CDR3 residues: CASSNHGDDQPQHF. CDR3 nucleotides: TGTGCCAGCAGCAATCACGGGGATGATCAGCCCCAGCATTTT.

This clonotype has more than one count but fewer than ten. Mismatch with germline at one junction end may stem from a read error. The chain has TRBV10-3 and TRBJ1-3; D is undetermined. The CDR3 consists of 14 residues. CDR1 is ENHRY, CDR2 SYGVKD, per germline. DNA of the CDR3: TGTGCCAGCAGTGAGAGCTTCTCTGGAAACACCATATATTTT. This sequence encodes CASSESFSGNTIYF.

This clonotype was counted between two and nine times. The chain combines TRBV28 with TRBJ1-1; 7 positions agree with TRBD1. The J segment lost 7 bases and the V segment lost 7 bases, leaving 3 bases of the junction unmatched. The CDR3 contains 11 residues. Germline V lookup: CDR1 MDHEN, CDR2 SYDVKM. As DNA, the CDR3 is TGTGCCAGCACGGGGACAGTTGAAGCTTTCTTT. Translated, it gives CASTGTVEAFF.

This clonotype was observed a handful of times. The CDR3 loop reads CASSLATDYNTGELFF. CDR3 DNA sequence: TGTGCCAGCAGCTTGGCTACCGACTACAACACCGGGGAGCTGTTTTTT. This chain joins TRBV5-6 and TRBJ2-2, with D tentatively TRBD2 (5 bases). Trimming pared 0 bases from V and 2 bases from J, leaving 11 bases between. Germline CDR1 SGHDT, CDR2 YYEEEE. This CDR3 comprises 16 residues.

The V gene is TRBV2, the J gene TRBJ2-7, with 11 bases matching TRBD2. J lost 9 bases, V lost 5 bases, and 12 bases had no gene match. Germline V gene sequence: CDR1 SNHLY, CDR2 FYNNEI. CDR3 length: 15 amino acids. The CDR3: CASSTGTSGRRVQYF. CDR3 in DNA: TGTGCCAGCAGTACCGGGACTAGCGGTCGTCGGGTGCAGTACTTC.

This chain uses TRBV20-1 with TRBJ1-2; D gene unclear. Germline V gives CDR1 DFQATT, CDR2 SNEGSKA (reference sequence). Trimming cost V 3 bases and J 0 bases, with 11 bases left between them. The CDR3 runs 14 residues. The CDR3 loop is CSASPLDANYGYTF. The CDR3 bases are TGCAGTGCTAGTCCCCTGGACGCTAACTATGGCTACACCTTC.

The V and J genes are TRBV6-5 and TRBJ2-5; 7 bases agree with TRBD1. This CDR3 region has 14 residues. Trimming took 7 bases from V and 4 from J; bases not matched to a gene: 9. Per the germline V gene, CDR1 is MNHEY and CDR2 is SVGAGI. CDR3 in DNA: TGTGCCAGCACCATAAAGACAGGGAGAGAGACCCAGTACTTC. This codes for CASTIKTGRETQYF.

This clonotype was seen at least ten times. The chain recombines TRBV11-2 with TRBJ1-4; D not certain. Germline CDR1 is SGHAT and CDR2 is FQNNGV. V was pared by 5 bases and J by 6 bases, with 10 bases between. The CDR3 consists of 13 residues. CDR3 bases: TGTGCCAGCAGCGCCGCCCGGTATGAAAAACTGTTTTTT. Protein: CASSAARYEKLFF.

In this sample, this clonotype turned up a few times. The chain links TRBV10-3 to TRBJ1-1; 8 bases agree with TRBD1. V shed 8 bases, J shed 5 bases, and the junction held 7 bases outside the gene matches. CDR1 ENHRY and CDR2 SYGVKD come from the germline V gene. The CDR3 consists of 13 residues. This CDR3 is CAISSRQGTEAFF. In DNA, the CDR3 is TGTGCCATCTCATCGAGACAGGGGACTGAAGCTTTCTTT.

This clonotype was counted ten times or more. The rearrangement joins TRBV7-9 to TRBJ2-7; no reliable D call. In germline, CDR1 is SEHNR, CDR2 FQNEAQ (reference sequence). V was clipped by 3 bases and J by 5 bases, with 17 bases between them. This CDR3 contains 15 residues. CDR3 DNA: TGTGCCAGCAGCTTCGACTTCGGCCCCGACCACGAGCAGTACTTC. Translation gives CASSFDFGPDHEQYF.

The chain joins TRBV9 to TRBJ2-3; D uncertain. Trimming removed 0 bases from V and 0 bases from J, with 5 bases in between. Per germline, CDR1 SGDLS and CDR2 YYNGEE. The length of the CDR3 is 14 residues. Here the CDR3 reads CASSVGTSTDTQYF. CDR3 sequence (DNA): TGTGCCAGCAGCGTAGGGACCAGCACAGATACGCAGTATTTT.

The sample holds many counts of this clonotype. This chain links TRBV19 with TRBJ1-6; 7 bases map to TRBD1. The germline CDR1 and CDR2 sequences are LNHDA and SQIVND (reference sequence). V lost 5 bases to trimming and J lost 4 bases; unmatched junction nucleotides: 5. The CDR3 loop spans 15 amino acids. CDR3 sequence reads: CASSPQQGYNSPLHF. The CDR3 DNA is TGTGCCAGTAGTCCGCAACAGGGGTATAATTCACCCCTCCACTTT.

J is TRBJ2-7 and V is TRBV7-3, with 15 bases lining up with TRBD2. Germline assignment: CDR1 SGHTA and CDR2 FQGTGA. The CDR3 is made up of 16 amino acids. The junction had 9 bases not matched to a gene; V was cut back by 5 bases and J by 7 bases. For the CDR3, the DNA is TGTGCCAGCAGCCATGGACTAGCGGGGGGGCACAATGAGCAGTACTTC. Its protein product is CASSHGLAGGHNEQYF.

At least ten counts were recorded for this clonotype. The rearrangement joins TRBV15 to TRBJ1-4; no reliable D call. V was clipped by 0 bases and J by 8 bases, with 7 bases between them. Germline-derived CDR1 and CDR2 are LNHNV and YYDKDF (reference sequence). CDR3 length: 13 residues. This CDR3 reads CATSRDVSEKLFF. DNA for the CDR3: TGTGCCACCAGCAGAGATGTAAGCGAAAAACTGTTTTTT.

This clonotype has ten or more counts. The chain couples TRBV19 to TRBJ1-2, with D possibly being TRBD1 (6 bases). The CDR3 runs to 13 residues. CDR1 is LNHDA, CDR2 SQIVND, per germline (reference sequence). The V end lost 10 bases, the J end lost 6 bases, and 18 bases lay between the germline ends. The CDR3 DNA sequence: TGTGCCACTAGGCGAGGGGGGCGTGATGGCTACACCTTC. Its translation is CATRRGGRDGYTF.

A single count supports this clonotype. A read error may be the cause here, since a much bigger clone is one base away. The chain carries TRBV19 and TRBJ1-1, with D unresolved. Germline CDR1 LNHDA, CDR2 SQIVND (reference sequence). The CDR3 covers 13 residues. DNA of the CDR3: TGTGCCAGTAGTTCGCAGTTAAGAACTGAAGCTCTCTTT. Translated, it gives CASSSQLRTEALF.

A note on this clonotype: A much larger clonotype is one base distant, so this may be a read error. The V gene is TRBV6-1, the J gene TRBJ2-7, with unresolved D. V shed 10 bases and J shed 6 bases, with 19 bases lying between them. CDR1 MNHNS and CDR2 SASEGT come from the germline V gene. The CDR3 covers 13 residues. DNA for the CDR3: TGTGCCATAGGCGTGCAGAGGTTAGGCGAGCAGTACTTC. Protein product: CAIGVQRLGEQYF.

This clonotype was picked up a small number of times. V and J are TRBV25-1 and TRBJ2-3, with D possibly matching TRBD1 (5 bases). V lost 7 bases, J lost 2 bases, and 13 bases lay in between. CDR1 and CDR2 (germline): MGHDK, SYGVNS. CDR3 size: 14 residues. CDR3 nucleotides: TGTGCCAGCAACCCATCAGGGCCCACAGATACGCAGTATTTT. Residues: CASNPSGPTDTQYF.

In this sample, this clonotype turned up many times. The chain has TRBV20-1 and TRBJ2-5; D is possibly TRBD2 (5 bases). The V end lost 5 bases, the J end lost 6 bases, and 19 bases lay between the germline ends. From germline, CDR1 is DFQATT and CDR2 SNEGSKA (reference sequence). There are 14 residues in the CDR3. CDR3 nucleotides: TGCAGTGCTCGGGGTTCGAGTAGGGTAAAGACCCAGTACTTC. This codes for CSARGSSRVKTQYF.

This chain links TRBV7-8 with TRBJ2-2, with D perhaps given as TRBD1 or TRBD2 (5 bases each). The CDR3 extends over 15 amino acids. The V end lost 5 bases, the J end lost 2 bases, and 12 bases lay between the germline ends. Germline V gene lookup returns CDR1 SGHVS and CDR2 FQNEAQ. The DNA for the CDR3 is TGTGCCAGCAGCGCCCTTAGGGACAACACCGGGGAGCTGTTTTTT. Encoded protein: CASSALRDNTGELFF.

As DNA, the CDR3 is TGTGCCTGGAGTGTACCCTCCTATAATTCACCCCTCCACTTT. Translating gives CAWSVPSYNSPLHF. The chain is built from TRBV7-3 and TRBJ1-6, with D hard to call. Germline assignment: CDR1 SGHTA and CDR2 FQGTGA. The CDR3 length is 14 residues. V lost 11 bases and J 0 bases, leaving 11 bases between the germline ends.

Of note for this clonotype: A read error may be the cause here, since a much bigger clone is one base away. The gene calls are TRBV7-3 and TRBJ1-5; D unresolved. The CDR3 has 13 amino acids. CDR1 is SGHTA and CDR2 is FQGTGA in the germline V gene. The CDR3 loop is CASSLSAWQPRHF. The CDR3 DNA is TGTGCCAGCAGCTTAAGTGCTTGGCAGCCCCGGCATTTT.

The rearrangement joins TRBV20-1 to TRBJ1-1, with 9 bases that match TRBD1. Trimming at V came to 5 bases and at J to 3 bases, leaving 10 bases not matched to a gene. This CDR3 contains 15 residues. Looked up from germline, CDR1 is DFQATT and CDR2 is SNEGSKA (reference sequence). Here the CDR3 reads CSARDRVSADTEAFF. For the CDR3, the DNA is TGCAGTGCTCGGGACAGGGTTTCGGCGGACACTGAAGCTTTCTTT.

There are many counts of this clonotype. This sequence joins TRBV25-1 and TRBJ1-5; weak D call: TRBD1 (5 bases). The ends were cut back, 8 bases at V and 5 bases at J, with 10 bases in the middle. Germline V CDR1 and CDR2: MGHDK, SYGVNS. The CDR3 is 12 amino acids. In nucleotides, the CDR3 is TGTGCCAGCGGGACCCAGGATCAGCCCCAGCATTTT. This codes for CASGTQDQPQHF.

The chain employs TRBV15 and TRBJ2-4, with a possible D match to TRBD1 (6 bases). Germline loops: CDR1 LNHNV, CDR2 YYDKDF (reference sequence). This CDR3 spans 16 amino acids. V lost 3 bases and J 7 bases, leaving 19 bases between the germline ends. CDR3 nucleotide sequence: TGTGCCACCAGCAGCTCCCCTTGGGCAGGGGAGAACATTCAGTACTTC. This sequence encodes CATSSSPWAGENIQYF.

Worth noting for this clonotype: One base away lies a much larger clone, so this may be a sequencing read error. This chain uses TRBV10-3 with TRBJ1-2; D is possibly TRBD1 (5 bases). The CDR3 loop spans 12 amino acids. Trimming cost V 6 bases and J 4 bases, with 9 bases left between them. Germline lookup yields CDR1 ENHRY and CDR2 SYGVKD. In DNA, the CDR3 is TGTGCCATCAGGGGGGGTGGCTATGGCTACACCTTC. It yields the protein CAIRGGGYGYTF.

The CDR3 loop is CASSVTSGSTDTQYF. The CDR3 nucleotides are TGCGCCAGCAGTGTCACTAGCGGTAGCACAGATACGCAGTATTTT. This sequence joins TRBV10-1 and TRBJ2-3; TRBD2 matches at 8 bases. After removal of 4 bases from V and 0 bases from J, the junction contained 3 bases not matched to a gene. The germline gives CDR1 WNHNN, CDR2 SYGVQD (reference sequence). The CDR3 runs 15 residues.

The rearrangement uses TRBV6-2 or TRBV6-3 and TRBJ1-1; D is uncertain. This CDR3 is built from 11 residues. The germline CDR1 and CDR2 sequences are MNHEY and SVGEGT. Trimming took 8 bases from V and 5 from J, leaving 9 bases between them. The CDR3 nucleotides read TGTGCCAGCGGTGATCGGACTGAAGCTTTCTTT. Its protein product is CASGDRTEAFF.